Below are 10 T cell receptor beta chains sequenced from a single sample in a study of shared clonotypes between healthy human individuals. Here immunoSEQ multiplex PCR was the method, and the copy in TCRdb shows in-frame clones only, minus some. Of approximately 640,000 clones in the sample, about 92% were seen once. Sequenced input: memory CD8+ T cells from PBMCs. The sample's subset: CD45RO+ cells pooled with CCR7-negative TemRA cells. These TCRs come from a young man in good health. Some clones in this sample may be carry-over from other donors' samples.

The CDR3 loop is CASSLAEITGGELFF. The DNA for the CDR3 is TGTGCCAGCAGCTTAGCCGAAATTACAGGCGGGGAGCTGTTTTTT. V and J are TRBV7-9 and TRBJ2-2; possible D gene TRBD1, 5 bases. V lost 0 bases and J lost 7, with 12 bases in between. Germline assignment: CDR1 SEHNR and CDR2 FQNEAQ (reference sequence). This CDR3 region has 15 residues.

This rearrangement joins TRBV7-9 to TRBJ2-1; possible D gene TRBD1, 5 bases. The length of the CDR3 is 15 residues. The V gene lost 7 bases and the J gene lost 4 bases, with 17 bases spanning the gap. The V gene's germline CDR1 is SEHNR and CDR2 FQNEAQ (reference sequence). The CDR3 sequence is CASNLGAELYNEQFF. CDR3 nucleotides: TGTGCCAGCAACCTTGGGGCGGAACTGTACAATGAGCAGTTCTTC. Combining the CDR3 with reference TRBV7-9 and TRBJ2-1 gives the whole variable domain DTGVSQNPRHKITKRGQNVTFRCDPISEHNRLYWYRQTLGQGPEFLTYFQNEAQLEKSRLLSDRFSAERPKGSFSTLEIQRTEQGDSAMYLCASNLGAELYNEQFFGPGTRLTVL.

The chain joins TRBV11-1 to TRBJ2-7, with D maybe TRBD2 (5 bases). This CDR3 comprises 14 residues. CDR1 is SGHAT, CDR2 FQDESV, per germline (reference sequence). V was cut by 5 bases and J by 3 bases, with 14 bases left in between. The CDR3: CASSPSLGNYEQYF. DNA for the CDR3: TGTGCCAGCAGCCCGTCCCTCGGGAACTACGAGCAGTACTTC.

This clone was recorded only once. The CDR3 here is CASSPPQRARGETQYF. In nucleotides, the CDR3 is TGTGCCAGCAGCCCCCCCCAGAGGGCGAGGGGGGAGACCCAGTACTTC. V is TRBV11-2 and J is TRBJ2-5; weak D call: TRBD1 (6 bases). There are 16 residues in the CDR3. Germline CDR1 SGHAT, CDR2 FQNNGV. With 5 bases removed from V and 5 bases from J, the gap between germline ends came to 21 bases.

In its sample, this clone was seen once. The V gene is TRBV2, the J gene TRBJ2-7; tentative D call: TRBD2 (6 bases). V lost 8 bases and J 10 bases, leaving 18 bases between the germline ends. This CDR3 has 12 amino acids. CDR1 and CDR2 from the germline V gene are SNHLY and FYNNEI. The CDR3: CASRGTKTEQYF. CDR3 nucleotides: TGTGCCAGCCGCGGGACCAAAACGGAACAGTACTTC. Using reference TRBV2 and TRBJ2-7 for the parts outside the CDR3, the full variable domain is EPEVTQTPSHQVTQMGQEVILRCVPISNHLYFYWYRQILGQKVEFLVSFYNNEISEKSEIFDDQFSVERPDGSNFTLKIRSTKLEDSAMYFCASRGTKTEQYFGPGTRLTVT.

For the CDR3, the DNA is TGTGCCAGCACGTCAAGTACGGGGAACTACGAGCAGTACTTC. As protein: CASTSSTGNYEQYF. The chain uses TRBV5-4 and TRBJ2-7, with D maybe TRBD2 (5 bases). This CDR3 has 14 amino acids. Germline loops: CDR1 SGHNT, CDR2 YYREEE (reference sequence). V dropped 6 bases and J dropped 3 bases, with 16 bases sitting between them.

V usage is TRBV7-3 and J usage is TRBJ2-1; tentatively, D is TRBD2 (5 bases). V lost 5 bases and J lost 4, with 9 bases in between. The CDR3 totals 13 residues. The germline CDR1 and CDR2 sequences are SGHTA and FQGTGA. The CDR3 region has the DNA TGTGCCAGCAGCACGAGCGGATACAATGAGCAGTTCTTC. It translates to CASSTSGYNEQFF.

V usage is TRBV29-1 and J usage is TRBJ2-7, with D possibly matching TRBD1 (5 bases). CDR1 and CDR2 (germline): SQVTM, ANQGSEA. CDR3 length: 12 residues. V was trimmed by 6 bases and J by 4 bases, leaving 13 bases between them. The CDR3 here is CSVLRDSYEQYF. For the CDR3, the DNA is TGCAGCGTCCTAAGAGACAGTTACGAGCAGTACTTC.

CDR3 DNA: TGTGCCAGCAGTTTATCGGGACTAGCGGAGGTGGCCTACGAGCAGTACTTC. This sequence encodes CASSLSGLAEVAYEQYF. The rearrangement uses TRBV27 and TRBJ2-7; TRBD2 agrees at 11 bases. Germline lookup yields CDR1 MNHEY and CDR2 SMNVEV (reference sequence). There are 17 residues in the CDR3. V gave up 0 bases and J gave up 2 bases; unmatched junction bases: 6.

The chain uses TRBV19 and TRBJ2-7; D is possibly TRBD2 (6 bases). Germline V gene sequence: CDR1 LNHDA, CDR2 SQIVND (reference sequence). Trimming removed 4 bases from V and 2 bases from J, with 15 bases in between. The CDR3 runs to 15 residues. This chain's CDR3 is CASSTSRAGTYEQYF. CDR3 in DNA: TGTGCCAGTAGTACCTCCCGGGCGGGAACCTACGAGCAGTACTTC. The whole variable domain, filled in from reference TRBV19 and TRBJ2-7, reads DGGITQSPKYLFRKEGQNVTLSCEQNLNHDAMYWYRQDPGQGLRLIYYSQIVNDFQKGDIAEGYSVSREKKESFPLTVTSAQKNPTAFYLCASSTSRAGTYEQYFGPGTRLTVT.